Shown below are 15 T cell receptor beta chains from a single sample sequenced in a study of regulatory T cells in long-lasting Graves disease. Regarding time point: newly diagnosed GD, antithyroid drugs for less than 3 months. The TCR library was prepared using RNA isolated from PBMCs. In building TCR beta libraries, iRepertoire HTBI primers were used together with Arm-PCR of CDR3 regions. From the multiplex PCR reads, TCRdb called clonotypes with MiXCR, one entry per CDR3 protein. The sample carries 200,000 to 250,000 distinct CDR3 sequences, roughly a fifth recorded once. These records were also assigned to another study, of T cells in Graves' hyperthyroidism and ophthalmopathy.

This specimen was peripheral blood mononuclear cells (PBMCs), taken at new diagnosis, from a patient treated with antithyroid drugs. These receptors were collected from a woman in her twenties or thirties with Graves disease.

This clonotype was seen ten or more times. The chain links TRBV7-2 to TRBJ1-2, with D perhaps TRBD1 (5 bases). This CDR3 has 18 residues. The germline gives CDR1 SGHTA, CDR2 FQGNSA. V lost 0 bases, J lost 4 bases, and 21 bases lay in between. The CDR3 is CASSLAGPGLGRTYGYTF. The CDR3 DNA is TGTGCCAGCAGCTTAGCAGGGCCAGGGTTGGGACGTACCTATGGCTACACCTTC. Variable domain in full (rest from reference TRBV7-2 and TRBJ1-2): GAGVSQSPSNKVTEKGKDVELRCDPISGHTALYWYRQSLGQGLEFLIYFQGNSAPDKSGLPSDRFSAERTGGSVSTLTIQRTQQEDSAVYLCASSLAGPGLGRTYGYTFGSGTRLTVV.

This clonotype appeared a few times. J is TRBJ1-5 and V is TRBV7-2; D is undetermined. V lost 5 bases and J lost 5, with 7 bases in between. Per germline, CDR1 SGHTA and CDR2 FQGNSA. The CDR3 has 12 residues. In DNA form, the CDR3 reads TGTGCCAGCAGCCCCCTCGATCAGCCCCAGCATTTT. It specifies CASSPLDQPQHF.

This clonotype showed up many times. V gene TRBV25-1 combines with J gene TRBJ1-6; the D gene is possibly TRBD1 (5 bases). Germline lookup yields CDR1 MGHDK and CDR2 SYGVNS. V lost 5 bases, J lost 3 bases, and 11 bases lay in between. This CDR3 comprises 15 residues. CDR3 loop: CASSPRGLYNSPLHF. CDR3 coding DNA: TGTGCCAGCAGTCCCCGGGGCCTCTATAATTCACCCCTCCACTTT.

A word on this clonotype: A much larger clone differs from this one at a single base, so this may be a read error. V gene TRBV7-9 combines with J gene TRBJ2-7, with D possibly being TRBD1 (6 bases). V lost 5 bases, J lost 0 bases, and 8 bases lay in between. The CDR3 is 13 amino acids. From germline, CDR1 is SEHNR and CDR2 FQNEAQ (reference sequence). The CDR3 DNA follows: TGTGCCAGCAGCAGGGGGTGCTCCTACGAGCAGTACTTC. It translates to CASSRGCSYEQYF.

This clonotype occurred a few times. This chain links TRBV4-2 with TRBJ1-4, with D maybe TRBD1 (6 bases). V shed 7 bases and J shed 8 bases, with 17 bases lying between them. The CDR3 has 14 amino acids. The germline CDR1 and CDR2 sequences are LGHNA and YNFKEQ. CDR3 sequence: CASTATGSREKLFF. The CDR3, as DNA: TGTGCCAGCACCGCTACAGGGTCTAGGGAAAAACTGTTTTTT.

V usage is TRBV14 and J usage is TRBJ1-4; D not resolved. The CDR3 is made up of 17 amino acids. The germline CDR1 and CDR2 sequences are SGHDN and FVKESK. V was cut by 3 bases and J by 5 bases, with 19 bases left in between. The CDR3 nucleotides are TGTGCCAGCAGCCAGCCCCAAACGGGTCTCGGGAATGAAAAACTGTTTTTT. Its protein is CASSQPQTGLGNEKLFF.

This clonotype was observed many times. The gene calls are TRBV10-1 and TRBJ2-1; 10 nucleotides line up with TRBD2. The CDR3 extends over 14 amino acids. The V segment lost 2 bases and the J segment 9 bases; nucleotides outside the gene matches: 4. From germline, CDR1 is WNHNN and CDR2 SYGVQD (reference sequence). CDR3 residues: CASSESGGAGEQFF. The CDR3, as DNA: TGCGCCAGCAGTGAGAGCGGGGGGGCAGGTGAGCAGTTCTTC.

This clonotype was observed many times. This chain links TRBV5-1 with TRBJ2-2; TRBD2 aligns across 10 bases. V shed 7 bases and J 4 bases; nucleotides not matched to a gene: 7. The length of the CDR3 is 15 residues. CDR1 is SGHRS, CDR2 YFSETQ, per germline. CDR3 loop: CASGAGTSATGELFF. DNA of the CDR3: TGCGCCAGCGGAGCGGGGACTAGCGCCACCGGGGAGCTGTTTTTT.

The chain combines TRBV28 with TRBJ2-3; no reliable D call. The V gene lost 3 bases and the J gene lost 4 bases, with 8 bases spanning the gap. Per the germline V gene, CDR1 is MDHEN and CDR2 is SYDVKM. CDR3 size: 13 residues. In DNA form, the CDR3 reads TGTGCCAGCAGTTTTAGCACCGCAGATACGCAGTATTTT. This sequence encodes CASSFSTADTQYF. Together with reference TRBV28 and TRBJ2-3, the CDR3 gives the full variable domain: DVKVTQSSRYLVKRTGEKVFLECVQDMDHENMFWYRQDPGLGLRLIYFSYDVKMKEKGDIPEGYSVSREKKERFSLILESASTNQTSMYLCASSFSTADTQYFGPGTRLTVL.

The sample holds many counts of this clonotype. This chain uses TRBV20-1 with TRBJ2-7, with 9 bases lining up with TRBD1. The trim removed 0 bases at V and 7 bases at J, leaving 16 bases unmatched. Germline V gives CDR1 DFQATT, CDR2 SNEGSKA (reference sequence). CDR3 length: 17 amino acids. The CDR3 DNA sequence: TGCAGTGCTAGAGATAAAGATAATGGACAGGGGAGCGGGGAGCAGTACTTC. It is translated as CSARDKDNGQGSGEQYF.

This clonotype occurred many times. The V gene is TRBV6-1, the J gene TRBJ1-4; possibly TRBD1 for D (5 bases). The CDR3 loop spans 14 amino acids. V was trimmed by 8 bases and J by 7 bases, leaving 17 bases between them. Germline CDR1 and CDR2: MNHNS and SASEGT. The CDR3 sequence is CASRGGGRGEKLFF. DNA of the CDR3: TGTGCCAGCCGCGGGGGAGGACGTGGTGAAAAACTGTTTTTT.

This clonotype has just a few counts. The chain uses TRBV4-2 and TRBJ2-2; D gene ambiguous. This CDR3 has 15 residues. Trimming shortened V by 4 bases and J by 2 bases, and 11 bases separated the two germline ends. Per germline, CDR1 LGHNA and CDR2 YNFKEQ. CDR3 region: CASSPSAGNTGELFF. The CDR3 nucleotides are TGTGCCAGCAGCCCAAGTGCAGGAAACACCGGGGAGCTGTTTTTT.

This clonotype has a count of ten or more. The chain has TRBV10-3 and TRBJ2-5; perhaps TRBD1 as D (5 bases). V lost 8 bases and J 4 bases, leaving 8 bases between the germline ends. CDR1 is ENHRY, CDR2 SYGVKD, per germline. The CDR3 has 11 residues. The DNA for the CDR3 is TGTGCCATCGGGGCTGGAGAGACCCAGTACTTC. Protein: CAIGAGETQYF.

This clonotype was counted many times. The genes are TRBV28 and TRBJ2-7; the D gene is possibly TRBD1 (5 bases). Per the germline V gene, CDR1 is MDHEN and CDR2 is SYDVKM. The CDR3 extends over 16 amino acids. Trimming shortened V by 6 bases and J by 0 bases, and 18 bases separated the two germline ends. DNA of the CDR3: TGTGCCAGCAGCCCGATAGGGGCCTCAAGCTCCTACGAGCAGTACTTC. Translated: CASSPIGASSSYEQYF.

The sample holds a few counts of this clonotype. This sequence joins TRBV28 and TRBJ2-3; TRBD1 or TRBD2 may be the D gene (5 bases each). Germline V gene data show CDR1 as MDHEN and CDR2 as SYDVKM. The germline V and J ends were trimmed by 5 bases and 10 bases, with 16 bases remaining between them. The CDR3 is 13 residues long. CDR3 protein: CASSLARGAAQYF. In DNA form, the CDR3 reads TGTGCCAGCAGTCTCGCCAGAGGGGCGGCGCAGTATTTT.